This T cell receptor (beta chain) was obtained from a study of T-cell memory formation after mild COVID-19. Amplification by 5'RACE using constant-segment primers produced TCR alpha and TCR beta cDNA libraries that carried sample barcodes and UMIs. TCRdb processed the 5' RACE reads anew with MiXCR; each CDR3 protein has one entry. The sample includes 150,000 to 200,000 distinct CDR3 sequences, approximately 10% of them seen just once. Study-level points and caveats: The study detected some responding clones in pre-infection memory, suggesting cross-reactive memory joined. The SARS-CoV-2 specificity of second-wave clones reaching peak at day 37 remained unverified.

Concerning this clonotype: Its antigen is not identified.

The sequence came from a man aged 18 to 30 who had mild COVID-19 (a few samples of this study predate the infection). Cell type and time point are not known. The sample was PBMCs or a T cell subset sorted from them (not recorded which).

CDR3 nucleotides: TGTGCCAGCAGTTACTCTGGGCTTAACTATGGCTACACCTTC. Protein sequence: CASSYSGLNYGYTF. The chain links TRBV6-5 to TRBJ1-2; D is unclear. CDR3 length: 14 amino acids. Germline V gives CDR1 MNHEY, CDR2 SVGAGI. V gave up 0 bases and J gave up 1 base, with 6 bases separating them.